These T cell receptor beta chains were read from a single sample in a study of OX40 agonist ivuxolimab in advanced cancers. TCRdb's table, derived via immunoSEQ multiplex PCR, lists solely in-frame clones and lacks some. The sample yields about 35,000 clones, 92% seen once. The sequenced sample was CD4+ or CD8+ T cells sorted from blood, obtained in a trial of the OX40 agonist ivuxolimab. All receptors come from an adult with an advanced solid tumor such as melanoma, head and neck, liver or kidney cancer. Both conserved end residues are part of each CDR3. The order of the fields is V gene, clone size, J gene, D gene, CDR3 DNA, CDR3 protein. D genes are given only for firm matches. For some rows the clone size is stated as once, few or many, or as a class when expanded; others skip it.

TRBV6-5	.	TRBJ1-1	TRBD1	TGTGCCAGCAGTTACCCGACCGATACAGGGGAATCTGAAGCTTTCTTT	CASSYPTDTGESEAFF
TRBV7-3	.	TRBJ1-1	.	TGTGCCAGCAGCTTAGCGCAAGGGACTGAAGCTTTCTTT	CASSLAQGTEAFF
TRBV29-1	.	TRBJ1-2	.	TGCAGCGCCGCAGGAGCGAACGGCGCTTATGGCTACACCTTC	CSAAGANGAYGYTF
TRBV9	.	TRBJ2-5	TRBD2	TGTGCCAGCAGCGTAGAGGGTGGACTAGCGGGACAAGAGACCCAGTACTTC	CASSVEGGLAGQETQYF
TRBV6-6	.	TRBJ1-5	.	TGTGTCTCAAGCGGGGGTCCGAATCAGCCCCAGCATTTT	CVSSGGPNQPQHF
TRBV13	once	TRBJ2-3	.	TGTGCCAGCAGCTTAGGTGCTACCACAGATACGCAGTATTTT	CASSLGATTDTQYF
TRBV2	.	TRBJ2-3	TRBD1	TGTGCCAGCGAGAAGAGGACAGGGAGAAATACGCAGTATTTT	CASEKRTGRNTQYF
TRBV5-6	.	TRBJ2-7	.	TGTGCCAGTTCCAGACAGGAAAACCCCACCTACGAGCAGTACTTC	CASSRQENPTYEQYF
TRBV27	.	TRBJ2-3	.	TGTGCCAGCAGTTGGCAACCTGGCACAGATACGCAGTATTTT	CASSWQPGTDTQYF
TRBV4-3	.	TRBJ1-2	TRBD1	TGCGCCAGCAGCCGGGTGAAACAGGGGTCCCTCTATGGCTACACCTTC	CASSRVKQGSLYGYTF
TRBV4-3	.	TRBJ2-7	TRBD2	TGCGCCAGCAGCCAGTCGCGGGAGTCGGGCCACGAGCAGTACTTC	CASSQSRESGHEQYF
TRBV5-6	.	TRBJ2-7	.	TGTGCCAGCAGGTCGACCCTAAATTTCCCCGAGCAGTACTTC	CASRSTLNFPEQYF
TRBV19	.	TRBJ2-3	TRBD2	TGTGCCAGTAGTACCACCCGACTAGCGGGAGAGACAGATACGCAGTATTTT	CASSTTRLAGETDTQYF
TRBV13	.	TRBJ1-3	.	TGTGCCAGCAGCTTCAACAGGGAATACACCATATATTTT	CASSFNREYTIYF
TRBV4-3	.	TRBJ1-5	.	TGCGCCAGCAGCCAGGCTAATAGTCTCAATCAGCCCCAGCATTTT	CASSQANSLNQPQHF
TRBV9	.	TRBJ2-3	.	TGTGCCAGCAGCGTTGGCCTCTACCGCACAGATACGCAGTATTTT	CASSVGLYRTDTQYF
TRBV27	.	TRBJ2-3	.	TGTGCCAGCAGTGGGGGACCAGATACGCAGTATTTT	CASSGGPDTQYF
TRBV5-4	.	TRBJ2-5	TRBD1	TGTGCCAGCAGCTCGGGACAGGAGCACCAAGAGACCCAGTACTTC	CASSSGQEHQETQYF
TRBV4-1	.	TRBJ2-7	.	TGCGCCAGCAGCCAGACCTCTCTAGGTGACGAGCAGTACTTC	CASSQTSLGDEQYF
TRBV6-1	.	TRBJ2-1	TRBD2	TGTGCCAGCAGTGACCCTAGCGGCTCCTACAATGAGCAGTTCTTC	CASSDPSGSYNEQFF
TRBV7-9	.	TRBJ1-1	.	TGTGCCAGCACCTCGGGCGGCGGATCTGAAGCTTTCTTT	CASTSGGGSEAFF
TRBV7-9	.	TRBJ2-7	.	TGTGCCAGCAGCCCCTTAACGCCCAGCTCCTACGAGCAGTACTTC	CASSPLTPSSYEQYF
TRBV9	.	TRBJ2-1	.	TGTGCCAGCAGCGTAGGGGGGCGGGCATACAATGAGCAGTTCTTC	CASSVGGRAYNEQFF
TRBV29-1	.	TRBJ2-1	.	TGCAGCGTTCAGGACAGGAGGGTAAACAATGAGCAGTTCTTC	CSVQDRRVNNEQFF
TRBV7-9	.	TRBJ2-7	.	TGTGCCAGCGGAAAAGCTAACCAGGGCGAGCAGTACTTC	CASGKANQGEQYF
TRBV27	.	TRBJ2-1	.	TGTGCCAGCGGGCAGGGGCAGTTCTTC	CASGQGQFF
TRBV4-3	.	TRBJ2-1	.	TGCGCCAGCAGCCAAGAGGAGGAGGCCTACAATGAGCAGTTCTTC	CASSQEEEAYNEQFF
TRBV5-6	.	TRBJ1-2	.	TGTGCCAGCAGCTTGGCGGGAGAGGGGACCTTC	CASSLAGEGTF
TRBV30	.	TRBJ2-7	.	TGTGCCTGGACCTTCGTCGAGGGCTACGAGCAGTACTTC	CAWTFVEGYEQYF
TRBV18	.	TRBJ1-1	TRBD1	TGTGCCAGCTCACCTGACAGGGCAGCTTTCTTT	CASSPDRAAFF
TRBV7-2	once	TRBJ2-1	TRBD2	TGTGCCAGCAGCCGGACTAGCGGGTTCAGTAATGAGCAGTTCTTC	CASSRTSGFSNEQFF
TRBV9	.	TRBJ2-7	.	TGTGCCAGCAGCGTTGGGCTAACTACCTACGAGCAGTACTTC	CASSVGLTTYEQYF
TRBV7-9	.	TRBJ2-6	.	TGTGCCAGCAGCTTACTCACCCCCCGGGGGACTGGGGCCAACGTCCTGACTTTC	CASSLLTPRGTGANVLTF
TRBV2	.	TRBJ2-3	TRBD2	TGTGCCAGCCTCCGACTAGCGGGCCCTAGCACAGATACGCAGTATTTT	CASLRLAGPSTDTQYF
TRBV27	.	TRBJ2-1	.	TGTGCCAGCACCCGGCTAGCTGGCAATGAGCAGTTCTTC	CASTRLAGNEQFF